This entry is about one T cell receptor beta chain. Vbeta (60) and Jbeta (13) primers were used in the PCR. Only in-frame clones appear in the TCRdb table, and some are missing; sequencing was by immunoSEQ multiplex PCR. The sample yields about 250,000 clones, around 80% seen once. The entry originates in a study of cytomegalovirus exposure and HLA in healthy donors. The CDR3 consists of 15 residues. The germline V gene has CDR1 SGHNT and CDR2 YENEEA. The J segment lost 10 bases and the V segment lost 4 bases, leaving 8 bases of the junction unmatched. The chain is built from TRBV11-3 and TRBJ2-4, with 12 positions matching TRBD2. The sequencing input was PBMCs. This TCR was recovered from a boy between 10 and 17 years old in good health and CMV-seronegative. This CDR3 reads CASSYRTSGGFIQYF. CDR3 coding DNA: TGTGCCAGCAGCTACCGTACTAGCGGGGGGTTTATTCAGTACTTC.